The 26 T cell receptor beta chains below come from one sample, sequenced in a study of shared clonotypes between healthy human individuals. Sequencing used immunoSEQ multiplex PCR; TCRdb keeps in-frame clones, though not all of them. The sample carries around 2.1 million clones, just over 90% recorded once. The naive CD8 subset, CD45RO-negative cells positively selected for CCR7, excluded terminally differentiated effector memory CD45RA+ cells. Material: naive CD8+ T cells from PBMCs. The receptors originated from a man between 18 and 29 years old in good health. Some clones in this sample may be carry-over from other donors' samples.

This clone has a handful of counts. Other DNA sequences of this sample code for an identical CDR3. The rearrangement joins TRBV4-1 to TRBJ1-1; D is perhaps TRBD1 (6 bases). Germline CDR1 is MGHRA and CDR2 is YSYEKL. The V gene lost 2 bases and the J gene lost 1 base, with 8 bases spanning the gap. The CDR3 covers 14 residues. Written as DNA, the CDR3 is TGCGCCAGCAGCCAAAAACAGGGGAACACTGAAGCTTTCTTT. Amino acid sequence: CASSQKQGNTEAFF.

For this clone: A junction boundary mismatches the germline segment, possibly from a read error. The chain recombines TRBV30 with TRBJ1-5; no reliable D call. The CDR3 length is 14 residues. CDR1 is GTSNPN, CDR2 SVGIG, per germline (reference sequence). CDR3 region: CAWSLEAGNQAQHF. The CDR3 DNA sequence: TGTGCCTGGAGTCTGGAGGCGGGAAATCAGGCCCAGCATTTT.

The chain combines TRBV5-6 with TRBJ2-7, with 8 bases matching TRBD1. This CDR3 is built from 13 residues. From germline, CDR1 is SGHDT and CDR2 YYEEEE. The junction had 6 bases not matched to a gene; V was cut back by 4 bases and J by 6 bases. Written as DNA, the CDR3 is TGTGCCAGCAGCACCGGACAGGGACCCGAGCAGTACTTC. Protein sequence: CASSTGQGPEQYF.

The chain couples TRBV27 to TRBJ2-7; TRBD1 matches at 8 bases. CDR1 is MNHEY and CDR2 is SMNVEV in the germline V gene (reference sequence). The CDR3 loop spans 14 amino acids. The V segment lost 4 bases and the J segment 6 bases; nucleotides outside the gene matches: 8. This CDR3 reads CASSSRDRLSEQYF. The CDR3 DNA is TGTGCCAGCAGTTCGAGGGACAGGTTAAGCGAGCAGTACTTC.

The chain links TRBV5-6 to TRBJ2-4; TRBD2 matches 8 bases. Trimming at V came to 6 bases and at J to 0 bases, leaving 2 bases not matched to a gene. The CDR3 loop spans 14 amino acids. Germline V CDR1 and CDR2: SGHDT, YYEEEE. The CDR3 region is CASILAGAKNIQYF. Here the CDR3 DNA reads TGTGCCAGCATCCTAGCGGGAGCCAAAAACATTCAGTACTTC.

The CDR3 DNA reads as TGTGCCAGCAGTGAATCGGGATCGGGAGAGACCCAGTACTTC. The encoded protein is CASSESGSGETQYF. V is TRBV25-1 and J is TRBJ2-5, with D perhaps TRBD2 (5 bases). This CDR3 is built from 14 residues. Per germline, CDR1 MGHDK and CDR2 SYGVNS. V lost 1 base and J 4 bases, leaving 10 bases between the germline ends.

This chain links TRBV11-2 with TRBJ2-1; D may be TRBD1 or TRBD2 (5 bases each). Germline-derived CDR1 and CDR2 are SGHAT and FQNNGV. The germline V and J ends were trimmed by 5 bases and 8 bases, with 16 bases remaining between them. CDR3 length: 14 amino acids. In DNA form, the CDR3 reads TGTGCCAGCAGCCGGGGCGCAACAAGGGATGAGCAGTTCTTC. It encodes CASSRGATRDEQFF.

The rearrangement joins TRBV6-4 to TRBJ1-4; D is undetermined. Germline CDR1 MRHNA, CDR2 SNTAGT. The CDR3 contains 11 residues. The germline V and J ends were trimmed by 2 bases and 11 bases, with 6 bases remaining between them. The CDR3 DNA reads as TGTGCCAGCAGTGACGGAGATAAACTGTTTTTT. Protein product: CASSDGDKLFF.

For the CDR3, the DNA is TGTGCCAGTAGTATAGCATTCGAGGATCTCGCAGATACGCAGTATTTT. Translated: CASSIAFEDLADTQYF. The rearrangement links TRBV19 to TRBJ2-3; the D is unclear. The CDR3 has 16 amino acids. V shed 1 base and J shed 4 bases, with 15 bases lying between them. The germline gives CDR1 LNHDA, CDR2 SQIVND (reference sequence).

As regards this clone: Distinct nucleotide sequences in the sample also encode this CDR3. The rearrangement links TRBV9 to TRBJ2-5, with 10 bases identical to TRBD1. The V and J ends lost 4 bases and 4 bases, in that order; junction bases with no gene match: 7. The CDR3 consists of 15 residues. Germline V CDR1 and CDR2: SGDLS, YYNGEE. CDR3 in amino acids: CASSPTDRGRETQYF. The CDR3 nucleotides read TGTGCCAGCAGCCCGACGGACAGGGGGAGAGAGACCCAGTACTTC.

The DNA for the CDR3 is TGCAGCGTTGGGCCCGTGCTAGCGGGAGAAGAGACCCAGTACTTC. Translation gives CSVGPVLAGEETQYF. This chain joins TRBV29-1 and TRBJ2-5; TRBD2 agrees at 10 bases. Germline CDR1 reads SQVTM; CDR2 reads ANQGSEA. V was pared by 4 bases and J by 3 bases, with 8 bases of the junction left unmatched. The CDR3 runs 15 residues.

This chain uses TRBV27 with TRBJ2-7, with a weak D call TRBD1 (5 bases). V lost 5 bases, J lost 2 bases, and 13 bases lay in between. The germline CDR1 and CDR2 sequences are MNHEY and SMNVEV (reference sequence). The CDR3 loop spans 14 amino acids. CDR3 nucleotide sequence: TGTGCCAGCAGTATCTCTCAGGGTACCTACGAGCAGTACTTC. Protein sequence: CASSISQGTYEQYF.

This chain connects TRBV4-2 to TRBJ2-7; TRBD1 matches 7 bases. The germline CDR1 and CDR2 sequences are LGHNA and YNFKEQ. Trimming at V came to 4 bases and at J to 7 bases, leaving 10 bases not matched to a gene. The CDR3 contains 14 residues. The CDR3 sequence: CASSLGQRPSEQYF. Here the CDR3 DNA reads TGTGCCAGCAGCCTGGGACAGCGCCCTTCGGAGCAGTACTTC.

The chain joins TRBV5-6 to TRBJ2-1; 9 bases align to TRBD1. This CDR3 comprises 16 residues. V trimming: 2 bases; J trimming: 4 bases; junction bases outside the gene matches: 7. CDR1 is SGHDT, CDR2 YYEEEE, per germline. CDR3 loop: CASSFETGGHYNEQFF. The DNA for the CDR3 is TGTGCCAGCAGCTTTGAGACAGGGGGGCATTACAATGAGCAGTTCTTC. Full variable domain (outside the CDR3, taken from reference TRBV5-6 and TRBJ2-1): DAGVTQSPTHLIKTRGQQVTLRCSPKSGHDTVSWYQQALGQGPQFIFQYYEEEERQRGNFPDRFSGHQFPNYSSELNVNALLLGDSALYLCASSFETGGHYNEQFFGPGTRLTVL.

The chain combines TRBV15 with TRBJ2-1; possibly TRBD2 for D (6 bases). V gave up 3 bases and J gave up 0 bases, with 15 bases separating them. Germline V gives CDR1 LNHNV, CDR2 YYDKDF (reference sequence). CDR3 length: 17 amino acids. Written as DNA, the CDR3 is TGTGCCACCAGCAGGCGGGGTGGCGCGAGCTCCTACAATGAGCAGTTCTTC. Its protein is CATSRRGGASSYNEQFF.

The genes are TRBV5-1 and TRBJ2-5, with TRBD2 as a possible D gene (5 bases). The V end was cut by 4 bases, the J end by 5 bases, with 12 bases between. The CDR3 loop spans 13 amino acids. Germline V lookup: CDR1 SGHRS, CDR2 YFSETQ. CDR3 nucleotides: TGCGCCAGCAGCCCGGAGGCTTGGGAGACCCAGTACTTC. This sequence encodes CASSPEAWETQYF.

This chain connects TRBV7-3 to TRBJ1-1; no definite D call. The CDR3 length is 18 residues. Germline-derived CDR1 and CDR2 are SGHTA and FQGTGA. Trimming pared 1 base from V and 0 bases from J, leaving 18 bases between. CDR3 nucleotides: TGTGCCAGCAGCTTAATCCGGGCGTCCAACCTCATGAACACTGAAGCTTTCTTT. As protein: CASSLIRASNLMNTEAFF. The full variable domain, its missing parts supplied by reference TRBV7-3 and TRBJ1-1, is GAGVSQTPSNKVTEKGKYVELRCDPISGHTALYWYRQSLGQGPEFLIYFQGTGAADDSGLPNDRFFAVRPEGSVSTLKIQRTERGDSAVYLCASSLIRASNLMNTEAFFGQGTRLTVV.

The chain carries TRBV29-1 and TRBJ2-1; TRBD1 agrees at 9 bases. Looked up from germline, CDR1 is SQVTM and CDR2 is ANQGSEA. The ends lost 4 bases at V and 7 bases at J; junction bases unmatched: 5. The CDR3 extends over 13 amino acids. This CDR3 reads CSVVGQGRNEQFF. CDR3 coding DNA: TGCAGCGTTGTGGGACAGGGCAGGAATGAGCAGTTCTTC.

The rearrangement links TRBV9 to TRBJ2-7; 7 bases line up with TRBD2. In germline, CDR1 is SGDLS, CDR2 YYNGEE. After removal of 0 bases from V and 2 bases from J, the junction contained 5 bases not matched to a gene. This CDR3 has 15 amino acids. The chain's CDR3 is CASSVGVGTTYEQYF. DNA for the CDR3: TGTGCCAGCAGCGTAGGGGTAGGGACTACCTACGAGCAGTACTTC. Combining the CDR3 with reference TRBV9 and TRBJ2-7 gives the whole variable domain DSGVTQTPKHLITATGQRVTLRCSPRSGDLSVYWYQQSLDQGLQFLIQYYNGEERAKGNILERFSAQQFPDLHSELNLSSLELGDSALYFCASSVGVGTTYEQYFGPGTRLTVT.

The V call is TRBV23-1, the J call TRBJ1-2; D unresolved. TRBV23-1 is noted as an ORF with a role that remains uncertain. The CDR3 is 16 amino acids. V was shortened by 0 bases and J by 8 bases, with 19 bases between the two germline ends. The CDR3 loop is CASSQSTRPTLKGYTF. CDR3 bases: TGCGCCAGCAGTCAATCGACTCGACCGACCCTGAAGGGCTACACCTTC.

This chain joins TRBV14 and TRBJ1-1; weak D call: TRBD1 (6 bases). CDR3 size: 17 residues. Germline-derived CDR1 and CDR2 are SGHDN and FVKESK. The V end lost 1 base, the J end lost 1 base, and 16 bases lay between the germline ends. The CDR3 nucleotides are TGTGCCAGCAGCCAAGGAAGGGGGTGGGCAGGGAACACTGAAGCTTTCTTT. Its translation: CASSQGRGWAGNTEAFF.

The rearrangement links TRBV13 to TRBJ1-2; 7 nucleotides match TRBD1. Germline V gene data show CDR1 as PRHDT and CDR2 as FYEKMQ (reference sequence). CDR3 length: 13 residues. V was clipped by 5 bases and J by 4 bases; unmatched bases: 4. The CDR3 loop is CASSPRTGYGYTF. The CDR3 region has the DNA TGTGCCAGCAGCCCCCGGACAGGCTATGGCTACACCTTC.

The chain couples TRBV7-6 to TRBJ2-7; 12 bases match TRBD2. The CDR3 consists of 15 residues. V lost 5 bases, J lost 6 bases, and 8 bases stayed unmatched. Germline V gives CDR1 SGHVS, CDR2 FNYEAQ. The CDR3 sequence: CASSPRLAGVSEQYF. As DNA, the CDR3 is TGTGCCAGCAGCCCGCGACTAGCGGGAGTCAGCGAGCAGTACTTC.

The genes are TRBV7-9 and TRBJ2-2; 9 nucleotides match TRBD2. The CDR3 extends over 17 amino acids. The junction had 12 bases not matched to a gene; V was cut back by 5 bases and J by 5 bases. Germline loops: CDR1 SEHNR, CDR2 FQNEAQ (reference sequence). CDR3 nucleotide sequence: TGTGCCAGCAGCCCCCCGACGGGAAGCGGGAGGACCGGGGAGCTGTTTTTT. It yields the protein CASSPPTGSGRTGELFF.

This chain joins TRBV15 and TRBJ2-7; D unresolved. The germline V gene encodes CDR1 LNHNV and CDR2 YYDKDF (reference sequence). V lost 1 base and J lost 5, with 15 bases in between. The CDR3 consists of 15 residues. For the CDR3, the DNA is TGTGCCACCAGCAGAGGGGCGTCTCCCGCCAACGAGCAGTACTTC. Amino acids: CATSRGASPANEQYF.

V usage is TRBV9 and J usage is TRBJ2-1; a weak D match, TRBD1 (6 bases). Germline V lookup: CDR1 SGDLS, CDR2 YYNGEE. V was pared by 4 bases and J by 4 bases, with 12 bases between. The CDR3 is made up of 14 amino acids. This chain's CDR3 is CASSPPDSYNEQFF. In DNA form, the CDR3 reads TGTGCCAGCAGCCCCCCGGACAGTTACAATGAGCAGTTCTTC.